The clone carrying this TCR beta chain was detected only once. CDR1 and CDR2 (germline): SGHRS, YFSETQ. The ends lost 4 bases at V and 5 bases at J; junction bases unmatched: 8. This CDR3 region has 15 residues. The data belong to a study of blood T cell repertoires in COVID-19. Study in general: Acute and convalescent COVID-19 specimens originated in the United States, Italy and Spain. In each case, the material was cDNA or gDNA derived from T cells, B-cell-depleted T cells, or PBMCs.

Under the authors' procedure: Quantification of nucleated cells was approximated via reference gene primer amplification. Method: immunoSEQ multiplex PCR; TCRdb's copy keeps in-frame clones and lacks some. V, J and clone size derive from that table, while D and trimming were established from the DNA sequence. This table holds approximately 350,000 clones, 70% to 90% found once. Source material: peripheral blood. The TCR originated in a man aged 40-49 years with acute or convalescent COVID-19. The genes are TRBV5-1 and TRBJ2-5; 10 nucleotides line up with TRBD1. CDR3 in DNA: TGCGCCAGCAGCACTGGACAGGGGGGTATCGAGACCCAGTACTTC. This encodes CASSTGQGGIETQYF.